This T cell receptor beta chain was retrieved from a study of blood T cell repertoires in COVID-19. Study-wide background: Acute and convalescent COVID-19 specimens originated in the United States, Italy and Spain. PBMCs, B-cell-depleted T cells, or T cells provided the cDNA or gDNA that made up the material.

Germline V CDR1 and CDR2: SEHNR, FQNEAQ (reference sequence). The CDR3 is 14 residues long. V was trimmed by 5 bases and J by 8 bases, leaving 18 bases between them. Only in-frame clones appear in the TCRdb table, and some are missing; sequencing was by immunoSEQ multiplex PCR. The sample lists 410,000 or so clones; approximately 90% were seen once. V and J are TRBV7-9 and TRBJ1-2; maybe TRBD1 (5 bases). This TCR came from a woman aged 40 to 50 with COVID-19, enrolled during active disease. Sequencing was carried out using peripheral blood. The CDR3 nucleotides are TGTGCCAGCAGCCCGGGACTAAACCTCGGGGGCTACACCTTC. The encoded protein is CASSPGLNLGGYTF.